Shown below are 27 T cell receptor beta chains from a single sample sequenced in a study of blood T cells in healthy people across ages. Sample-barcoded 5' priming and a J-beta primer mix drove a second PCR of 7 to 11 cycles. MiXCR was run by TCRdb on the 5' RACE reads, yielding one entry per CDR3 protein. The sample consists of hundreds of thousands of distinct CDR3 sequences, under 40% of them appearing once. The sequencing sample was made of blood. The receptors come from a man aged 18-30 years in good health.

The J gene is TRBJ2-4, the V gene TRBV14; 7 bases line up with TRBD1. The closer fit of TRBJ2-7 to the DNA end suggests the J call may be wrong. The germline V gene has CDR1 SGHDN and CDR2 FVKESK. The CDR3 runs to 16 residues. The CDR3 region has the DNA TGTGCCAGCAGCCAACACCGACAGGGTTTGGCTTACGAGCAGTACTTC. It is translated as CASSQHRQGLAYEQYF.

To note about this clonotype: This could be a read error, since a much larger clone is one nucleotide away. This chain joins TRBV29-1 and TRBJ2-4; a possible D gene is TRBD2 (5 bases). The J call may be incorrect, as the DNA end agrees better with TRBJ2-7. Germline assignment: CDR1 SQVTM and CDR2 ANQGSEA. There are 10 residues in the CDR3. The CDR3 sequence: CSVGGCEQYF. Here the CDR3 DNA reads TGCAGCGTTGGAGGGTGCGAGCAGTACTTC.

V usage is TRBV20-1 and J usage is TRBJ2-3; 8 bases align to TRBD1. The J segment lost 4 bases and the V segment lost 5 bases, leaving 11 bases of the junction unmatched. This CDR3 contains 15 residues. The germline CDR1 and CDR2 sequences are DFQATT and SNEGSKA (reference sequence). The CDR3 is CSALSDRASSDTQYF. The DNA for the CDR3 is TGCAGTGCTCTGTCGGACAGGGCTTCTTCAGATACGCAGTATTTT.

Only a few counts were recorded for this clonotype. The rearrangement uses TRBV10-3 and TRBJ2-1; D gene uncertain. The V end lost 3 bases, the J end lost 4 bases, and 7 bases lay between the germline ends. CDR3 length equals 13 residues. Germline V gene sequence: CDR1 ENHRY, CDR2 SYGVKD. CDR3 DNA sequence: TGTGCCATCAGTGATGACGGGTACAATGAGCAGTTCTTC. Its protein is CAISDDGYNEQFF.

Only one count was recorded for this clonotype. The chain combines TRBV4-3 with TRBJ1-2; 8 positions match TRBD1. The germline V gene has CDR1 LGHNA and CDR2 YSLEER. The CDR3 runs 16 residues. J was trimmed by 4 bases and V by 2 bases; bases with no gene match: 9. CDR3 nucleotide sequence: TGCGCCAGCAGCCAACCAACCAAGACAGGGGTCTATGGCTACACCTTC. Residues: CASSQPTKTGVYGYTF.

This clonotype was seen repeatedly, ten times or more. The rearrangement joins TRBV12-3 or TRBV12-4 to TRBJ2-1, with D possibly being TRBD1 (5 bases). The CDR3 has 15 residues. With 2 bases removed from V and 4 bases from J, the gap between germline ends came to 12 bases. The CDR3 coding sequence is TGTGCCAGCAGTTTATCCCAGGGCCGGTACAATGAGCAGTTCTTC. This translates into CASSLSQGRYNEQFF.

V and J are TRBV7-8 and TRBJ2-1; 7 nucleotides align to TRBD2. CDR3 size: 15 residues. The ends lost 3 bases at V and 5 bases at J; junction bases unmatched: 7. CDR1 and CDR2 from the germline V gene are SGHVS and FQNEAQ. The CDR3 spells CASSFPAGTHNEQFF. The DNA of the CDR3 is TGTGCCAGCAGCTTCCCAGCGGGGACCCACAATGAGCAGTTCTTC.

In regard to this clonotype: A much larger clone is a single base away; this may be a read error. This chain links TRBV11-2 with TRBJ2-4, with TRBD1 identical over 7 bases. Trimming took 5 bases from V and 15 from J; bases not matched to a gene: 22. The CDR3 runs to 16 residues. Germline V gene data show CDR1 as SGHAT and CDR2 as FQNNGV. CDR3 coding DNA: TGTGCCAGCAGCCACGGATCACCGGGACAGACCTACGAGCGGTACTTC. This codes for CASSHGSPGQTYERYF.

This clonotype has a handful of counts. The chain carries TRBV2 and TRBJ2-5, with D hard to call. Germline V gives CDR1 SNHLY, CDR2 FYNNEI. The V and J ends lost 6 bases and 5 bases respectively, with 4 bases between them. This CDR3 has 10 residues. The CDR3 DNA follows: TGTGCCAGCAGGCCGGAGACCCAGTACTTC. The encoded protein is CASRPETQYF.

About this clonotype: One end of the junction does not line up with germline, which may come from a read error. The chain recombines TRBV19 with TRBJ1-2; D remains unclear. Germline V CDR1 and CDR2: LNHDA, SQIVND (reference sequence). The CDR3 length is 12 residues. CDR3 in DNA: TGTGTCAGTAGTATCGGAACCTATGGCTACACCTTC. It yields the protein CVSSIGTYGYTF.

Comments on this clonotype: This may come from a read error, since a much larger clone is one base off. The V and J genes are TRBV20-1 and TRBJ2-1, with D possibly being TRBD1 (5 bases). TRBJ2-7 matches the DNA end more closely, so the J call is doubtful. Germline lookup yields CDR1 DFQATT and CDR2 SNEGSKA (reference sequence). The CDR3 runs 16 residues. The CDR3 DNA sequence: TGCAGTGCTAGACGACTGGTTGGGGCCTCCTACAATGAGCAGTACTTC. Protein sequence: CSARRLVGASYNEQYF.

In nucleotides, the CDR3 is TGTGCCAGTAGTAGGATTAGGGGGTCATACAATGAGCAGTTCTTC. Translation: CASSRIRGSYNEQFF. The rearrangement uses TRBV19 and TRBJ2-1, with D possibly TRBD1 on 6 matching bases. The length of the CDR3 is 15 residues. Trimming cost V 4 bases and J 4 bases, with 14 bases left between them. CDR1 LNHDA and CDR2 SQIVND come from the germline V gene (reference sequence).

For this clonotype: A much larger clone lies one base from this, so it may be a read error. The chain carries TRBV6-2 or TRBV6-3 and TRBJ1-5; unclear D gene. The CDR3 runs to 17 residues. Trimming left V 4 bases short and J 2 bases short, with 18 bases between. The V gene's germline CDR1 is MNHEY and CDR2 SVGEGT. The CDR3 coding sequence is TGTGCCAGCAGTTCTGTACTTGAGAGGGATCGCAATCAGCCCCAGCATTTT. The encoded protein is CASSSVLERDRNQPQHF.

The rearrangement links TRBV6-5 to TRBJ2-3; unclear D gene. Deletions cut 8 bases from V and 5 bases from J, with 17 bases between. The CDR3 has 14 residues. Germline CDR1 reads MNHEY; CDR2 reads SVGAGI. For the CDR3, the DNA is TGTGCCAGCGCACGGTCCCGGATTGGAGATACGCAGTATTTT. This translates into CASARSRIGDTQYF.

Of note for this clonotype: One end of the junction is discordant with germline, which a read error may explain. J is TRBJ2-5 and V is TRBV13, with TRBD1 matching over 7 bases. The CDR3 sequence is 14 residues long. Germline V gene data show CDR1 as PRHDT and CDR2 as FYEKMQ (reference sequence). This chain's CDR3 is CACSVRGRGETQYF. The CDR3 region has the DNA TGTGCCTGCAGCGTTAGGGGGCGTGGGGAGACCCAGTACTTC.

There are a few counts of this clonotype. The chain couples TRBV20-1 to TRBJ2-7, with D perhaps assigned TRBD1 or TRBD2 (5 bases each). The CDR3 has 14 residues. With 4 bases removed from V and 0 bases from J, the gap between germline ends came to 13 bases. Germline CDR1 and CDR2: DFQATT and SNEGSKA (reference sequence). The DNA for the CDR3 is TGCAGTGCTACAAACCGGGACGACTCCTACGAGCAGTACTTC. This encodes CSATNRDDSYEQYF.

The chain combines TRBV12-3 or TRBV12-4 with TRBJ1-5, with no clear D. The CDR3 consists of 12 residues. V gave up 4 bases and J gave up 11 bases, with 12 bases separating them. CDR3 region: CASSSGSRAQHF. The DNA of the CDR3 is TGTGCCAGCAGTTCAGGCTCGAGGGCCCAGCATTTT.

This clonotype was detected a few times. V is TRBV19 and J is TRBJ2-3; D is possibly TRBD1 (6 bases). The CDR3 is 12 amino acids. Germline V gives CDR1 LNHDA, CDR2 SQIVND (reference sequence). The V end lost 5 bases, the J end lost 7 bases, and 10 bases lay between the germline ends. CDR3 bases: TGTGCCAGTAGTCCCACAGGGAATACGCAGTATTTT. Translation gives CASSPTGNTQYF.

V usage is TRBV4-1 and J usage is TRBJ2-6, with 9 bases identical to TRBD1. Per germline, CDR1 MGHRA and CDR2 YSYEKL. V shed 3 bases and J 0 bases; nucleotides not matched to a gene: 9. The CDR3 has 19 residues. The CDR3: CASSQKTGGTHSGANVLTF. Written as DNA, the CDR3 is TGCGCCAGCAGCCAGAAGACAGGGGGAACCCACTCTGGGGCCAACGTCCTGACTTTC.

The table lists this clonotype with a few counts. V usage is TRBV2 and J usage is TRBJ2-7; TRBD1 agrees at 8 bases. V dropped 5 bases and J dropped 3; count of bases not matched to a gene: 6. Germline CDR1 reads SNHLY; CDR2 reads FYNNEI. This CDR3 region has 14 residues. The CDR3 spells CASSRDRTDYEQYF. The CDR3, as DNA: TGTGCCAGCAGTAGGGACAGGACCGACTACGAGCAGTACTTC.

This clonotype was counted many times. This chain connects TRBV12-3 or TRBV12-4 to TRBJ2-3, with 7 bases fitting TRBD2. CDR3 length: 16 amino acids. The ends lost 2 bases at V and 4 bases at J; junction bases unmatched: 9. CDR3 residues: CASSLNPAGIADTQYF. CDR3 nucleotides: TGTGCCAGCAGTTTAAACCCAGCGGGGATTGCAGATACGCAGTATTTT.

This clonotype appeared a few times. CDR3 in amino acids: CASSQSRDSANGEQYF. CDR3 nucleotides: TGTGCCAGCAGCCAGTCCCGGGACTCCGCTAACGGAGAGCAGTACTTC. This chain connects TRBV4-2 to TRBJ2-7; a possible D gene is TRBD2 (6 bases). The ends were cut back, 3 bases at V and 7 bases at J, with 22 bases in the middle. This CDR3 contains 16 residues. Germline-derived CDR1 and CDR2 are LGHNA and YNFKEQ.

In regard to this clonotype: A read error is possible here, since a much larger clone lies one base away. The V gene is TRBV5-1, the J gene TRBJ2-1; perhaps TRBD2 as D (6 bases). Germline V gene data show CDR1 as SGHRS and CDR2 as YFSETQ. The CDR3 is 16 residues long. The V end was cut by 4 bases, the J end by 5 bases, with 19 bases between. The CDR3 nucleotides read TGCGCCAGCAGCGTGCTTCCTAGCGTCGTCCACAATGAGCAGTTCTTC. Protein product: CASSVLPSVVHNEQFF.

The genes are TRBV20-1 and TRBJ2-4; TRBD1 agrees at 8 bases. CDR1 is DFQATT and CDR2 is SNEGSKA in the germline V gene (reference sequence). After removal of 3 bases from V and 5 bases from J, the junction contained 6 bases not matched to a gene. The CDR3 length is 14 residues. Here the CDR3 DNA reads TGCAGTGCTAGGGCGGGGACAGGAGAAAACATTCAGTACTTC. It yields the protein CSARAGTGENIQYF.

The chain recombines TRBV9 with TRBJ1-1; D ambiguous. Trimming removed 0 bases at V and 4 bases at J, with 10 bases between. The germline gives CDR1 SGDLS, CDR2 YYNGEE. The CDR3 spans 14 residues. CDR3 protein: CASSVGPDFTEAFF. In DNA, the CDR3 is TGTGCCAGCAGCGTAGGTCCCGACTTCACTGAAGCTTTCTTT. The complete variable domain, with remaining parts taken from reference TRBV9 and TRBJ1-1, reads DSGVTQTPKHLITATGQRVTLRCSPRSGDLSVYWYQQSLDQGLQFLIQYYNGEERAKGNILERFSAQQFPDLHSELNLSSLELGDSALYFCASSVGPDFTEAFFGQGTRLTVV.

V and J are TRBV4-3 and TRBJ1-1; TRBD1 is a possible D gene (5 bases). Deletions cut 5 bases from V and 8 bases from J, with 12 bases between. The CDR3 extends over 12 amino acids. In germline, CDR1 is LGHNA, CDR2 YSLEER. CDR3 nucleotides: TGCGCCAGCAGCGACCGGGACGGAGAAGCTTTCTTT. Its protein product is CASSDRDGEAFF.

This chain connects TRBV20-1 to TRBJ2-1; D unclear. The last part of the DNA fits TRBJ2-7 better; the J call may be wrong. Per germline, CDR1 DFQATT and CDR2 SNEGSKA (reference sequence). This CDR3 has 16 amino acids. CDR3: CSARDRRDPTYNEQYF. In DNA, the CDR3 is TGCAGTGCTAGAGATCGGCGTGACCCAACCTACAATGAGCAGTACTTC.